A single sample gave rise to the 20 T cell receptor beta chains below, sequenced in a study of blood T cell repertoires in COVID-19. The method was immunoSEQ multiplex PCR; TCRdb's version includes in-frame clones alone and lacks a portion of them. Altogether approximately 240,000 clones are present, around nine tenths being singletons, with the ten largest covering 1.5% to 2%. The specimen sequenced was PBMCs or T cells enriched from blood (not recorded which). These receptors all come from a woman younger than 30 who had recovered from COVID-19.

The V gene is TRBV5-5, the J gene TRBJ2-5; TRBD2 agrees at 13 bases. CDR3 length: 17 residues. Germline-derived CDR1 and CDR2 are SGHKS and YYEKEE (reference sequence). V lost 4 bases, J lost 1 base, and 7 bases stayed unmatched. CDR3 sequence: CASSLGLAGVFQETQYF. CDR3 bases: TGTGCCAGCAGCCTAGGACTAGCGGGGGTGTTCCAAGAGACCCAGTACTTC.

V is TRBV10-2 and J is TRBJ2-1; 7 nucleotides line up with TRBD2. The CDR3 runs to 16 residues. With V trimmed by 4 bases and J by 3 bases, 9 bases remained unmatched. The germline V gene has CDR1 WSHSY and CDR2 SAAADI. CDR3 protein: CASSVASSGYYNEQFF. The CDR3 bases are TGCGCCAGCAGTGTGGCGTCTAGCGGTTACTACAATGAGCAGTTCTTC.

The chain uses TRBV7-9 and TRBJ2-5, with D hard to call. CDR3 length: 13 residues. Germline V gives CDR1 SEHNR, CDR2 FQNEAQ (reference sequence). Trimming cost V 3 bases and J 5 bases, with 10 bases left between them. This CDR3 reads CASSFAQWETQYF. The CDR3 coding sequence is TGTGCCAGCAGCTTTGCCCAGTGGGAGACCCAGTACTTC.

This rearrangement joins TRBV9 to TRBJ1-2; tentative D call: TRBD1 (6 bases). Trimming removed 4 bases at V and 2 bases at J, with 9 bases between. Germline CDR1 SGDLS, CDR2 YYNGEE. This CDR3 has 13 residues. The CDR3 loop reads CASSKTGNYGYTF. The CDR3 DNA reads as TGTGCCAGCAGCAAAACAGGGAACTATGGCTACACCTTC.

The V gene is TRBV27, the J gene TRBJ1-1; possible D gene TRBD1, 6 bases. Between the trimmed V and J ends, which lost 0 bases and 1 base, there was a span of 12 bases. Germline V CDR1 and CDR2: MNHEY, SMNVEV (reference sequence). The CDR3 is 16 residues long. CDR3 region: CASSLSQGATNTEAFF. The CDR3 region has the DNA TGTGCCAGCAGTTTATCACAGGGCGCGACGAACACTGAAGCTTTCTTT.

The count of this clone is one. The gene calls are TRBV5-1 and TRBJ1-1; D might be TRBD1 (6 bases). The CDR3 consists of 18 residues. Trimming removed 1 base at V and 4 bases at J, with 23 bases between. Germline loops: CDR1 SGHRS, CDR2 YFSETQ. Here the CDR3 DNA reads TGCGCCAGCAGCTTGTTCTCCCCCCCCGGCCAGGGGCCCACTGAAGCTTTCTTT. Its protein is CASSLFSPPGQGPTEAFF.

The J gene is TRBJ1-5, the V gene TRBV24-1, with 9 bases matching TRBD1. Trimming removed 4 bases from V and 6 bases from J; junction bases left unmatched: 9. Germline loops: CDR1 KGHDR, CDR2 SFDVKD. The CDR3 is 16 residues long. Written as DNA, the CDR3 is TGTGCCACCAGTGACGGACAGGGGTCGACGGGTCAGCCCCAGCATTTT. Translation gives CATSDGQGSTGQPQHF.

The chain links TRBV27 to TRBJ2-3, with 10 bases matching TRBD1. The V gene's germline CDR1 is MNHEY and CDR2 SMNVEV (reference sequence). This CDR3 is 17 amino acids long. Trimming cost V 6 bases and J 0 bases; bases outside gene matches: 9. CDR3 in amino acids: CASRGTGEMGSTDTQYF. The CDR3 bases are TGTGCCAGCAGAGGGACAGGGGAGATGGGGAGCACAGATACGCAGTATTTT.

The chain has TRBV5-1 and TRBJ2-1; TRBD2 matches at 13 bases. V lost 0 bases and J lost 1; bases outside the gene matches: 7. The germline CDR1 and CDR2 sequences are SGHRS and YFSETQ. This CDR3 is 19 amino acids long. CDR3 amino acids: CASSLARTSGSPSYNEQFF. CDR3 DNA sequence: TGCGCCAGCAGCTTGGCCCGGACTAGCGGGAGTCCGTCCTACAATGAGCAGTTCTTC.

This rearrangement joins TRBV19 to TRBJ2-4, with D possibly TRBD2 on 5 matching bases. Trimming removed 1 base at V and 0 bases at J, with 10 bases between. CDR3 length: 16 residues. Per the germline V gene, CDR1 is LNHDA and CDR2 is SQIVND (reference sequence). The CDR3 reads CASSIVTTSAKNIQYF. The CDR3 nucleotides are TGTGCCAGTAGTATAGTGACTACTTCAGCCAAAAACATTCAGTACTTC.

This chain uses TRBV28 with TRBJ2-7, with 9 bases identical to TRBD1. This CDR3 is built from 15 residues. Per germline, CDR1 MDHEN and CDR2 SYDVKM. Losses at the gene ends were 6 bases for V and 4 bases for J; bases not matched to a gene: 10. The CDR3 DNA sequence: TGTGCCAGCAGGAGCCCCGGACAGGGGAGGTACGAGCAGTACTTC. Translation: CASRSPGQGRYEQYF.

This chain joins TRBV28 and TRBJ1-1; 7 positions match TRBD1. The V segment lost 4 bases and the J segment 2 bases; nucleotides outside the gene matches: 7. Germline CDR1 reads MDHEN; CDR2 reads SYDVKM. This CDR3 is 15 amino acids long. The CDR3 DNA is TGTGCCAGCAGTTCCGCCGGGACAGAAAACACTGAAGCTTTCTTT. It translates to CASSSAGTENTEAFF.

This chain joins TRBV20-1 and TRBJ1-2, with D possibly being TRBD1 (6 bases). Germline V gene sequence: CDR1 DFQATT, CDR2 SNEGSKA (reference sequence). This CDR3 spans 11 amino acids. The ends were cut back, 5 bases at V and 8 bases at J, with 12 bases in the middle. DNA of the CDR3: TGCAGTGCTGGCAGGGGTGGGGGCTACACCTTC. This sequence encodes CSAGRGGGYTF.

The sample holds a few counts of this clone. J is TRBJ1-4 and V is TRBV2, with 9 bases lining up with TRBD1. J gave up 8 bases and V 6 bases, and 7 bases lay outside the gene matches. Germline V gene data show CDR1 as SNHLY and CDR2 as FYNNEI. The CDR3 has 14 residues. The CDR3 loop reads CASREQGAGEKLFF. CDR3 coding DNA: TGTGCCAGCAGGGAACAGGGGGCAGGGGAAAAACTGTTTTTT.

In regard to this clone: The junction and the germline gene differ at one end; a read error may be behind it. V is TRBV3-1 (or the pseudogene TRBV3-2) and J is TRBJ1-2; TRBD1 is a possible D gene (6 bases). Per germline, CDR1 LGHDT and CDR2 YNNKEL (reference sequence). The CDR3 is made up of 14 amino acids. CDR3 protein: CASSQRTATYSYTF. The CDR3 DNA follows: TGTGCCAGCAGCCAACGGACAGCGACCTATAGCTACACCTTC.

The J gene is TRBJ2-1, the V gene TRBV7-3; D is ambiguous. Per germline, CDR1 SGHTA and CDR2 FQGTGA. Trimming removed 2 bases from V and 4 bases from J, with 12 bases in between. The CDR3 is 15 residues long. CDR3 residues: CASSLDVTVYNEQFF. The CDR3, as DNA: TGTGCCAGCAGCTTAGATGTGACTGTTTACAATGAGCAGTTCTTC.

The chain combines TRBV5-1 with TRBJ2-7, with 9 bases matching TRBD2. After removal of 5 bases from V and 1 base from J, the junction contained 4 bases not matched to a gene. CDR1 SGHRS and CDR2 YFSETQ come from the germline V gene. The CDR3 runs 14 residues. The CDR3 region has the DNA TGCGCCAGCAGGATAGCGGGGGAGTCCTACGAGCAGTACTTC. This codes for CASRIAGESYEQYF.

V usage is TRBV2 and J usage is TRBJ1-5; D remains ambiguous. In germline, CDR1 is SNHLY, CDR2 FYNNEI. V lost 7 bases, J lost 2 bases, and 15 bases lay in between. The CDR3 is 15 amino acids. In DNA, the CDR3 is TGTGCCAGCACCAAAGCGGGCAGCCGCAATCAGCCCCAGCATTTT. It yields the protein CASTKAGSRNQPQHF.

This clone has a handful of counts. The chain recombines TRBV7-9 with TRBJ2-7, with D uncertain. The CDR3 contains 11 residues. The ends were cut back, 1 base at V and 7 bases at J, with 5 bases in the middle. CDR1 SEHNR and CDR2 FQNEAQ come from the germline V gene (reference sequence). CDR3 coding DNA: TGTGCCAGCAGCTTAGACGGGGAGCAGTACTTC. Translation: CASSLDGEQYF.

This chain joins TRBV7-9 and TRBJ2-1, with 11 bases identical to TRBD1. V lost 3 bases to trimming and J lost 5 bases; unmatched junction nucleotides: 3. The germline V gene has CDR1 SEHNR and CDR2 FQNEAQ (reference sequence). The CDR3 length is 15 residues. Here the CDR3 reads CASSFRGQGDNEQFF. CDR3 nucleotides: TGTGCCAGCAGCTTTAGGGGACAGGGGGACAATGAGCAGTTCTTC.